Listed below are T cell receptor beta chains from one sample, sequenced in a study of blood T cell repertoires in COVID-19. Here immunoSEQ multiplex PCR was the method, and the copy in TCRdb shows in-frame clones only, minus some. Of fewer than 200,000 clones listed, roughly 83% are singletons. The sample comprised PBMCs or T cells enriched from blood (not recorded which). Receptors originate from a woman aged 45-60 years who had recovered from COVID-19. Both conserved end residues are part of each CDR3. Each record gives: CDR3 protein, CDR3 DNA, D gene, V gene, J gene, clone size, CDR3 length. The D gene is left open where the match is weak. A clone size is listed for some rows: how often the clone was seen (once, few, many), or a class if it is expanded.

cdr3_aa: CASSFRGRNEQFF; cdr3_nt: TGTGCCAGCAGTTTCAGGGGGCGGAATGAGCAGTTCTTC; d_call: TRBD1; v_call: TRBV27; j_call: TRBJ2-1; clone_size: -; cdr3_length: 13
cdr3_aa: CAISLAGSQETQYF; cdr3_nt: TGTGCCATCAGCCTAGCGGGGTCACAAGAGACCCAGTACTTC; d_call: TRBD2; v_call: TRBV10-3; j_call: TRBJ2-5; clone_size: -; cdr3_length: 14
cdr3_aa: CASSRQGADGYTF; cdr3_nt: TGTGCCAGCAGCCGGCAGGGGGCGGATGGCTACACCTTC; d_call: TRBD1; v_call: TRBV7-9; j_call: TRBJ1-2; clone_size: -; cdr3_length: 13
cdr3_aa: CASSPRTGEETQYF; cdr3_nt: TGTGCCAGCAGTCCGAGGACAGGGGAAGAGACCCAGTACTTC; d_call: TRBD1; v_call: TRBV27; j_call: TRBJ2-5; clone_size: -; cdr3_length: 14
cdr3_aa: CASSLGLAGGLNNEQFF; cdr3_nt: TGCGCCAGCAGCTTGGGACTAGCGGGAGGACTGAACAATGAGCAGTTCTTC; d_call: TRBD2; v_call: TRBV5-1; j_call: TRBJ2-1; clone_size: -; cdr3_length: 17
cdr3_aa: CAPRITEAFF; cdr3_nt: TGTGCACCTAGGATCACTGAAGCTTTCTTT; d_call: -; v_call: TRBV5-8; j_call: TRBJ1-1; clone_size: -; cdr3_length: 10
cdr3_aa: CASSLAPDSLYGYTF; cdr3_nt: TGTGCCAGCAGCTTAGCCCCAGACAGTCTCTATGGCTACACCTTC; d_call: -; v_call: TRBV7-9; j_call: TRBJ1-2; clone_size: -; cdr3_length: 15
cdr3_aa: CATSRDSPNSNQPQHF; cdr3_nt: TGTGCCACCAGCCGGGACAGCCCGAATAGCAATCAGCCCCAGCATTTT; d_call: TRBD1; v_call: TRBV15; j_call: TRBJ1-5; clone_size: -; cdr3_length: 16
cdr3_aa: CASSLGTSGGYETQYF; cdr3_nt: TGCGCCAGCAGCTTGGGGACTAGCGGGGGATACGAGACCCAGTACTTC; d_call: TRBD2; v_call: TRBV5-1; j_call: TRBJ2-5; clone_size: -; cdr3_length: 16
cdr3_aa: CAISGQENTEAFF; cdr3_nt: TGTGCCATCAGCGGACAGGAGAACACTGAAGCTTTCTTT; d_call: TRBD1; v_call: TRBV10-3; j_call: TRBJ1-1; clone_size: -; cdr3_length: 13
cdr3_aa: CASSQDYLSWGGEQFF; cdr3_nt: TGCGCCAGCAGCCAAGATTATCTGTCATGGGGGGGTGAGCAGTTCTTC; d_call: TRBD2; v_call: TRBV4-3; j_call: TRBJ2-1; clone_size: -; cdr3_length: 16
cdr3_aa: CASFGSGDVSYNEQFF; cdr3_nt: TGTGCCAGTTTCGGAAGCGGGGATGTTTCCTACAATGAGCAGTTCTTC; d_call: TRBD2; v_call: TRBV18; j_call: TRBJ2-1; clone_size: -; cdr3_length: 16
cdr3_aa: CASSIRAGIISGNTIYF; cdr3_nt: TGTGCCAGTAGTATTCGGGCAGGGATAATCTCTGGAAACACCATATATTTT; d_call: -; v_call: TRBV19; j_call: TRBJ1-3; clone_size: -; cdr3_length: 17
cdr3_aa: CASSQTGAGFYGYTF; cdr3_nt: TGTGCCAGCAGCCAAACAGGGGCTGGGTTCTATGGCTACACCTTC; d_call: TRBD1; v_call: TRBV6-5; j_call: TRBJ1-2; clone_size: -; cdr3_length: 15
cdr3_aa: CASSSDRSPNTEAFF; cdr3_nt: TGCGCCAGCAGCTCGGACAGATCTCCGAACACTGAAGCTTTCTTT; d_call: -; v_call: TRBV5-1; j_call: TRBJ1-1; clone_size: -; cdr3_length: 15
cdr3_aa: CASSMRLGAYNEQFF; cdr3_nt: TGTGCCAGTAGTATGAGACTAGGGGCCTACAATGAGCAGTTCTTC; d_call: -; v_call: TRBV19; j_call: TRBJ2-1; clone_size: few; cdr3_length: 15
cdr3_aa: CASSPPGGYNEKLFF; cdr3_nt: TGTGCCAGCAGCCCCCCGGGAGGGTATAATGAAAAACTGTTTTTT; d_call: -; v_call: TRBV11-3; j_call: TRBJ1-4; clone_size: once; cdr3_length: 15
cdr3_aa: CASSPRLGNSPLHF; cdr3_nt: TGTGCCAGCAGCCCCAGACTCGGAAATTCACCCCTCCACTTT; d_call: -; v_call: TRBV28; j_call: TRBJ1-6; clone_size: few; cdr3_length: 14
cdr3_aa: CASRPTGLNEKLFF; cdr3_nt: TGTGCCAGCAGACCGACAGGGCTCAATGAAAAACTGTTTTTT; d_call: TRBD1; v_call: TRBV27; j_call: TRBJ1-4; clone_size: -; cdr3_length: 14
cdr3_aa: CASSSLDRGKFSGGYTF; cdr3_nt: TGTGCCAGCAGCTCTTTGGACAGGGGGAAGTTCTCGGGTGGCTACACCTTC; d_call: TRBD1; v_call: TRBV13; j_call: TRBJ1-2; clone_size: -; cdr3_length: 17
cdr3_aa: CASSPGGGGNTIYF; cdr3_nt: TGTGCCAGCTCACCGGGCGGCGGGGGAAACACCATATATTTT; d_call: -; v_call: TRBV18; j_call: TRBJ1-3; clone_size: -; cdr3_length: 14
cdr3_aa: CASSLSDSQETQYF; cdr3_nt: TGTGCCAGCAGCTTAAGTGACAGCCAAGAGACCCAGTACTTC; d_call: -; v_call: TRBV7-9; j_call: TRBJ2-5; clone_size: -; cdr3_length: 14
cdr3_aa: CASRSGTANYGYTF; cdr3_nt: TGTGCCAGTAGGTCCGGGACAGCTAACTATGGCTACACCTTC; d_call: TRBD1; v_call: TRBV19; j_call: TRBJ1-2; clone_size: -; cdr3_length: 14
cdr3_aa: CASSASTGNSGNTIYF; cdr3_nt: TGTGCCAGCAGCGCCTCGACAGGAAACTCTGGAAACACCATATATTTT; d_call: -; v_call: TRBV7-2; j_call: TRBJ1-3; clone_size: -; cdr3_length: 16
cdr3_aa: CAIRDNRGSYNEQFF; cdr3_nt: TGTGCCATCAGGGACAACAGGGGATCCTACAATGAGCAGTTCTTC; d_call: TRBD1; v_call: TRBV10-3; j_call: TRBJ2-1; clone_size: -; cdr3_length: 15
cdr3_aa: CASMKAGGAKNIQYF; cdr3_nt: TGTGCCAGTATGAAAGCGGGGGGCGCCAAAAACATTCAGTACTTC; d_call: TRBD2; v_call: TRBV19; j_call: TRBJ2-4; clone_size: -; cdr3_length: 15
cdr3_aa: CASQSVADTQYF; cdr3_nt: TGTGCCAGTCAGTCCGTTGCAGATACGCAGTATTTT; d_call: -; v_call: TRBV9; j_call: TRBJ2-3; clone_size: few; cdr3_length: 12
cdr3_aa: CASTVTGSGQPQHF; cdr3_nt: TGTGCCAGCACGGTCACAGGGTCGGGACAGCCCCAGCATTTT; d_call: -; v_call: TRBV28; j_call: TRBJ1-5; clone_size: -; cdr3_length: 14
cdr3_aa: CASSSDDGLYGYTF; cdr3_nt: TGTGCCAGCAGCTCTGACGACGGACTCTATGGCTACACCTTC; d_call: -; v_call: TRBV7-9; j_call: TRBJ1-2; clone_size: -; cdr3_length: 14